These 18 T cell receptor beta chains came from one sample sequenced in a study of PD-1 blockade in classical Hodgkin lymphoma. Clones were sequenced by immunoSEQ multiplex PCR, and TCRdb holds only the in-frame ones, with some missing. The table includes over 35,000 clones, roughly nine tenths detected once. Each and every patient relapsed after autologous stem cell transplantation, and patients got differing brentuximab vedotin exposure. The specimen was peripheral blood mononuclear cells (PBMCs), collected before the second cycle of nivolumab. Receptors were obtained from a human donor with classical Hodgkin lymphoma.

This clone was observed a single time. V usage is TRBV5-1 and J usage is TRBJ1-1; 9 bases map to TRBD1. Looked up from germline, CDR1 is SGHRS and CDR2 is YFSETQ. V dropped 4 bases and J dropped 5; count of bases not matched to a gene: 18. The CDR3 length is 18 residues. CDR3 in DNA: TGCGCCAGCAGCACGAGCCCCGGGACAGGGATAGGCGGTACTGAAGCTTTCTTT. It codes for CASSTSPGTGIGGTEAFF.

The J gene is TRBJ2-3, the V gene TRBV27; the match to TRBD2 covers 8 bases. J was trimmed by 3 bases and V by 6 bases; bases with no gene match: 11. Per the germline V gene, CDR1 is MNHEY and CDR2 is SMNVEV (reference sequence). This CDR3 region has 16 residues. CDR3 loop: CASRPPGGWRTDTQYF. The CDR3 bases are TGTGCCAGCAGACCCCCGGGGGGGTGGAGGACAGATACGCAGTATTTT.

The chain has TRBV5-3 and TRBJ1-1; 11 bases align to TRBD1. TRBV5-3 is filed as an ORF, its function uncertain. There are 14 residues in the CDR3. V shed 7 bases and J 11 bases; nucleotides not matched to a gene: 13. CDR3 coding DNA: TGTGCCAGAGGATACCCGGGACAGGGGGTAGGGGCTTTCTTT. It translates to CARGYPGQGVGAFF.

This chain connects TRBV10-2 to TRBJ2-3, with 8 bases fitting TRBD2. The J segment lost 6 bases and the V segment lost 3 bases, leaving 8 bases of the junction unmatched. CDR1 is WSHSY and CDR2 is SAAADI in the germline V gene. CDR3 length: 15 amino acids. The CDR3 loop reads CASSETGGLGDTQYF. CDR3 in DNA: TGCGCCAGCAGTGAAACGGGAGGGCTCGGGGATACGCAGTATTTT.

This clone was counted a single time. This chain uses TRBV27 with TRBJ1-2; D gene unclear. The CDR3 spans 16 residues. V was pared by 5 bases and J by 2 bases, with 18 bases between. Looked up from germline, CDR1 is MNHEY and CDR2 is SMNVEV (reference sequence). CDR3 sequence: CASSPKRDTFNYGYTF. In nucleotides, the CDR3 is TGTGCCAGCAGTCCGAAACGCGACACGTTCAACTATGGCTACACCTTC.

The V gene is TRBV2, the J gene TRBJ2-4; TRBD2 might be the D (5 bases). CDR3 size: 14 residues. Looked up from germline, CDR1 is SNHLY and CDR2 is FYNNEI. V lost 7 bases to trimming and J lost 3 bases, with 13 bases between them. The CDR3 protein is CASTLGVGKNIQYF. CDR3 nucleotides: TGTGCCAGCACCCTCGGGGTGGGCAAAAACATTCAGTACTTC.

Written as DNA, the CDR3 is TGTGCCAGTAGTGCCCGGGACAGGGGGCGCACAGATACGCAGTATTTT. It codes for CASSARDRGRTDTQYF. The chain has TRBV19 and TRBJ2-3; 12 bases align to TRBD1. The CDR3 runs 16 residues. Germline V lookup: CDR1 LNHDA, CDR2 SQIVND (reference sequence). V was pared by 5 bases and J by 1 base, with 4 bases of the junction left unmatched.

The rearrangement links TRBV28 to TRBJ2-2, with D hard to call. The V end was cut by 1 base, the J end by 2 bases, with 2 bases between. This CDR3 is 13 amino acids long. Looked up from germline, CDR1 is MDHEN and CDR2 is SYDVKM. CDR3 protein: CASSLLNTGELFF. The CDR3, as DNA: TGTGCCAGCAGTTTATTAAACACCGGGGAGCTGTTTTTT.

This chain joins TRBV21-1 and TRBJ2-4; no DNA check was done on the table's D call, TRBD1. TRBV21-1 is given as a pseudogene. CDR3 length equals 15 residues. The CDR3 region has the DNA TGTGCCAGCAGCAAAACGGGGACAGGGAAGGGCATTCAGTACTTC. Its translation is CASSKTGTGKGIQYF.

The chain has TRBV25-1 and TRBJ2-7; TRBD1 matches at 10 bases. Trimming removed 3 bases from V and 4 bases from J; junction bases left unmatched: 6. Germline CDR1 reads MGHDK; CDR2 reads SYGVNS. The CDR3 loop spans 15 amino acids. DNA of the CDR3: TGTGCCAGCAGTGACCCGGGACAGGGGATTTACGAGCAGTACTTC. Translating gives CASSDPGQGIYEQYF.

The chain uses TRBV29-1 and TRBJ2-7, with D perhaps matching TRBD2 (7 bases). CDR3 size: 15 residues. The V gene's germline CDR1 is SQVTM and CDR2 ANQGSEA. V was pared by 4 bases and J by 0 bases, with 16 bases between. This chain's CDR3 is CSVARGAASSYEQYF. The CDR3 region has the DNA TGCAGCGTTGCACGGGGGGCGGCCAGCTCCTACGAGCAGTACTTC.

J is TRBJ2-2 and V is TRBV9; 9 nucleotides line up with TRBD1. V dropped 4 bases and J dropped 7; count of bases not matched to a gene: 14. In germline, CDR1 is SGDLS, CDR2 YYNGEE. CDR3 length: 17 residues. The DNA for the CDR3 is TGTGCCAGCAGCCCTCGACAGGGGGTGGTGAAACACGGGGAGCTGTTTTTT. Translated, it gives CASSPRQGVVKHGELFF.

The V gene is TRBV4-3, the J gene TRBJ1-6; 8 bases match TRBD1. The CDR3 covers 16 residues. With 4 bases clipped from V and 2 bases from J, the junction kept 4 bases outside the gene matches. The V gene's germline CDR1 is LGHNA and CDR2 YSLEER. The CDR3 here is CASSRETGAYNSPLHF. For the CDR3, the DNA is TGCGCCAGCAGCCGAGAGACAGGGGCCTATAATTCACCCCTCCACTTT.

The chain uses TRBV6-1 and TRBJ2-5, with D unclear. Germline assignment: CDR1 MNHNS and CDR2 SASEGT. The CDR3 has 11 residues. V lost 4 bases and J lost 5, with 5 bases in between. CDR3 protein: CASSVLETQYF. Here the CDR3 DNA reads TGTGCCAGCAGTGTTCTGGAGACCCAGTACTTC.

This chain joins TRBV5-6 and TRBJ2-7, with 9 bases matching TRBD2. CDR1 and CDR2 from the germline V gene are SGHDT and YYEEEE. Trimming cost V 3 bases and J 7 bases; bases outside gene matches: 17. This CDR3 is built from 17 residues. CDR3 residues: CASSSLGQREDSREQYF. DNA for the CDR3: TGTGCCAGCAGCTCCCTAGGCCAGCGGGAGGACTCCAGGGAGCAGTACTTC.

The chain carries TRBV2 and TRBJ2-7, with a tentative D call TRBD1 (6 bases). From germline, CDR1 is SNHLY and CDR2 FYNNEI. V was clipped by 0 bases and J by 0 bases, with 27 bases between them. The CDR3 runs 21 residues. CDR3: CASSEASPVSRQDQISYEQYF. CDR3 in DNA: TGTGCCAGCAGTGAAGCGTCGCCCGTATCAAGACAGGACCAGATCTCCTACGAGCAGTACTTC.

V and J are TRBV5-1 and TRBJ2-1, with 11 bases aligning to TRBD2. The CDR3 loop spans 17 amino acids. The J segment lost 4 bases and the V segment lost 0 bases, leaving 6 bases of the junction unmatched. Germline CDR1 and CDR2: SGHRS and YFSETQ. CDR3 sequence: CASSLGLAGTRYNEQFF. CDR3 DNA sequence: TGCGCCAGCAGCTTGGGACTAGCGGGGACAAGATACAATGAGCAGTTCTTC.

V is TRBV6-1 and J is TRBJ2-3; 10 positions match TRBD1. This CDR3 comprises 15 residues. Per the germline V gene, CDR1 is MNHNS and CDR2 is SASEGT. J was trimmed by 4 bases and V by 3 bases; bases with no gene match: 4. CDR3 region: CASSDRDRGADTQYF. The CDR3 region has the DNA TGTGCCAGCAGTGACCGGGACAGGGGTGCAGATACGCAGTATTTT.